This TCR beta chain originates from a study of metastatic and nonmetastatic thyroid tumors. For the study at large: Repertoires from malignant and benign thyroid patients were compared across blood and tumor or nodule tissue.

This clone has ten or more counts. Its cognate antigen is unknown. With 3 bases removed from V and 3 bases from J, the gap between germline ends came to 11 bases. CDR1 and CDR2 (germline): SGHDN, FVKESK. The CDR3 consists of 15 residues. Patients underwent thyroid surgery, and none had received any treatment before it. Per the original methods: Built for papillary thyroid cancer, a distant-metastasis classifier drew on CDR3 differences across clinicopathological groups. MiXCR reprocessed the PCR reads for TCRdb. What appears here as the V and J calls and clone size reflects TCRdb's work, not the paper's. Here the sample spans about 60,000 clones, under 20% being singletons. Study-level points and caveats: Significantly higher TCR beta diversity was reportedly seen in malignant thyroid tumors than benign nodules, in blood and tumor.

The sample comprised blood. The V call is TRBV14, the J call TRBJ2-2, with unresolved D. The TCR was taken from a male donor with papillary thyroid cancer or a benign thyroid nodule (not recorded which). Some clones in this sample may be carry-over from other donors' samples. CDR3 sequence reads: CASSHAAGYTGELFF. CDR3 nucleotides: TGTGCCAGCAGCCACGCAGCCGGGTACACCGGGGAGCTGTTTTTT.